The present T cell receptor (beta chain) was sequenced within a study of T-cell memory formation after mild COVID-19. This clonotype was counted between two and nine times. TCRdb re-analysed the 5' RACE reads in MiXCR, keeping a single row per CDR3 protein. The repertoire holds roughly 220,000 distinct CDR3 sequences, with over 9.5% as singletons. The CDR3 sequence is 13 residues long. The V gene lost 2 bases and the J gene lost 4 bases, with 8 bases spanning the gap. The clonotype was recovered from a man between 18 and 35 years old who had mild COVID-19 (a few samples of this study predate the infection). Cell type and time point are not known. Sequencing used PBMCs or a T cell subset sorted from them (not recorded which). The gene calls are TRBV12-3 or TRBV12-4 and TRBJ1-1; D is undetermined. The CDR3 loop is CASSLQEFTEAFF. CDR3 DNA sequence: TGTGCCAGCAGTTTACAGGAGTTCACTGAAGCTTTCTTT.